This TCR beta chain comes out of a study of blood T cell repertoires in COVID-19. Trimming took 0 bases from V and 12 from J; bases not matched to a gene: 4. The CDR3 has 13 residues. CDR1 and CDR2 from the germline V gene are MGHRA and YSYEKL. Sequencing used immunoSEQ multiplex PCR; TCRdb keeps in-frame clones, though not all of them. The sample consists of about 95,000 clones, over 80% of them appearing once. What was sequenced was peripheral blood. The V gene is TRBV4-1, the J gene TRBJ2-1; 8 nucleotides agree with TRBD2. The clonotype comes from a woman in her 50s in a cohort sampled during active COVID-19. The DNA of the CDR3 is TGCGCCAGCAGCCAAGATCGGCGGGGGGCGCAGTTCTTC. Translated: CASSQDRRGAQFF.